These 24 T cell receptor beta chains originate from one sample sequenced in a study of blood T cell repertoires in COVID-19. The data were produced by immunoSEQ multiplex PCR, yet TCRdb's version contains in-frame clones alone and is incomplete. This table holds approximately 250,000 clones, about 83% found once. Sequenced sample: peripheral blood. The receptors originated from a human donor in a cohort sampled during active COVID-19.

The DNA of the CDR3 is TGTGCCACCAGCAGAGATGCCCCGACTAGCGGGAGCACAGATACGCAGTATTTT. This gives the protein CATSRDAPTSGSTDTQYF. The chain carries TRBV15 and TRBJ2-3; TRBD2 matches at 10 bases. The CDR3 spans 18 residues. V lost 0 bases, J lost 0 bases, and 6 bases stayed unmatched. The germline V gene has CDR1 LNHNV and CDR2 YYDKDF (reference sequence).

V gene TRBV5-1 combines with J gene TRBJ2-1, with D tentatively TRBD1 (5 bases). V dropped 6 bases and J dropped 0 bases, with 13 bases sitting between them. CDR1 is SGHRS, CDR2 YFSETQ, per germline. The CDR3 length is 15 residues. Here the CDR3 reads CASTAVQGSYNEQFF. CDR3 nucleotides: TGCGCCAGCACCGCAGTTCAGGGCTCCTACAATGAGCAGTTCTTC.

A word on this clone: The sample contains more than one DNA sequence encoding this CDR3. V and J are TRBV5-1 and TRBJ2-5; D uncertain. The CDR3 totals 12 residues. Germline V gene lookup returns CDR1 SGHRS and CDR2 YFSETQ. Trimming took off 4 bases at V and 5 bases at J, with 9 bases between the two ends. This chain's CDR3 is CASSLGRETQYF. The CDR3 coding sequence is TGCGCCAGCAGCCTGGGCAGGGAGACCCAGTACTTC.

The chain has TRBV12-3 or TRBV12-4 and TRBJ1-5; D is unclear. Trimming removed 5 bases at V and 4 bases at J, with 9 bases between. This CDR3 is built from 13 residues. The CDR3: CASSQNPNQPQHF. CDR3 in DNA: TGTGCCAGCAGTCAGAATCCGAATCAGCCCCAGCATTTT.

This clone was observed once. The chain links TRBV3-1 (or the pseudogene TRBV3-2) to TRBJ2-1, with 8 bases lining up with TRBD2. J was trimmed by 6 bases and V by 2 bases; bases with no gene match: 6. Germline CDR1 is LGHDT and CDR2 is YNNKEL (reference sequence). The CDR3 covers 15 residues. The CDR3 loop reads CASSQRGSGANEQFF. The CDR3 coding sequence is TGTGCCAGCAGCCAACGAGGTAGCGGGGCCAATGAGCAGTTCTTC.

The CDR3 spells CASSRVGEPQHF. The DNA of the CDR3 is TGTGCCAGCAGCCGAGTTGGTGAGCCCCAGCATTTT. The V gene is TRBV5-7, the J gene TRBJ1-5; unclear D gene. TRBV5-7 is an open reading frame, and its role is uncertain. This CDR3 spans 12 amino acids. Between the trimmed V and J ends, which lost 4 bases and 8 bases, there was a span of 10 bases.

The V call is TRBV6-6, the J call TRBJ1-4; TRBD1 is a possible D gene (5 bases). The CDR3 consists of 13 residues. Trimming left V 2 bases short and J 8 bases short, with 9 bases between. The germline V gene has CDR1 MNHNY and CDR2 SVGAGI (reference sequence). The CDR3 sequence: CASSYRGSEKLFF. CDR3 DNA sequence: TGTGCCAGCAGTTACAGGGGCAGCGAAAAACTGTTTTTT.

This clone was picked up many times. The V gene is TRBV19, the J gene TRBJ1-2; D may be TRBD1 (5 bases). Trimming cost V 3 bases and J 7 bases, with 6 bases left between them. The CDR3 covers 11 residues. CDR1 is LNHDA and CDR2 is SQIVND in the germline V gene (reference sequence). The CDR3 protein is CASSIQGGYTF. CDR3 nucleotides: TGTGCCAGTAGTATTCAGGGTGGCTACACCTTC.

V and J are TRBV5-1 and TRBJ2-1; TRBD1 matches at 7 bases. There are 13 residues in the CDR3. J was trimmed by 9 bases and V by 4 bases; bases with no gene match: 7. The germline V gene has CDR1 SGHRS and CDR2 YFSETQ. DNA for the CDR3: TGCGCCAGCAGCCCCCATCGGGACAGTGAGCAGTTCTTC. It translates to CASSPHRDSEQFF.

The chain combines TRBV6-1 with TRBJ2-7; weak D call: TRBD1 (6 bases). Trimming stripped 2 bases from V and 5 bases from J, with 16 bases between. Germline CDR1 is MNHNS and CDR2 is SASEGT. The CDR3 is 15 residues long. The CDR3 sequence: CASSEPAGANNEQYF. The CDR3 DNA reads TGTGCCAGCAGTGAACCCGCAGGGGCAAACAACGAGCAGTACTTC.

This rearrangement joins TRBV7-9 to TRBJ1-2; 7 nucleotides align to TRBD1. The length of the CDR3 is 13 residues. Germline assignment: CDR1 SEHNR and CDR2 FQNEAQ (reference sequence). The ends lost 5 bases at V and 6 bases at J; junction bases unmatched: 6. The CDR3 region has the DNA TGTGCCAGCAGCCTGACAGGGTTTGATGGCTACACCTTC. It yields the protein CASSLTGFDGYTF.

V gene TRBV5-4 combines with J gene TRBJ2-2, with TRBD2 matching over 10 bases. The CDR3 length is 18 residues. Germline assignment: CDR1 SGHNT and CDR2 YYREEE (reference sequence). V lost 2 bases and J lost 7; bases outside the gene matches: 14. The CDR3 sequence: CASSFRTSGIGRGGELFF. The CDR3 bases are TGTGCCAGCAGCTTCCGAACTAGCGGGATCGGTAGGGGCGGGGAGCTGTTTTTT.

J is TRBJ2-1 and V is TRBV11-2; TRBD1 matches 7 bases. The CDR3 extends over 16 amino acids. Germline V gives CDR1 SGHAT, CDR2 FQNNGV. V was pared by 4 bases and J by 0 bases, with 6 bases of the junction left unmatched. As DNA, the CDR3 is TGTGCCAGCAGCTCTAGGACAGGTCGCTCCTACAATGAGCAGTTCTTC. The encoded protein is CASSSRTGRSYNEQFF. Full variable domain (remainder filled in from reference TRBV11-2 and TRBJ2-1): EAGVAQSPRYKIIEKRQSVAFWCNPISGHATLYWYQQILGQGPKLLIQFQNNGVVDDSQLPKDRFSAERLKGVDSTLKIQPAKLEDSAVYLCASSSRTGRSYNEQFFGPGTRLTVL.

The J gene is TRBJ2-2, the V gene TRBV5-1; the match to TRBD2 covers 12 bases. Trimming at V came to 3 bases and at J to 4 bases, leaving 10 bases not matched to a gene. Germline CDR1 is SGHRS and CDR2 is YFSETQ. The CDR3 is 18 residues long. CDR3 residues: CASSYISSGRATTGELFF. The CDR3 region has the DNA TGCGCCAGCAGCTATATTTCTAGCGGGAGGGCAACCACCGGGGAGCTGTTTTTT.

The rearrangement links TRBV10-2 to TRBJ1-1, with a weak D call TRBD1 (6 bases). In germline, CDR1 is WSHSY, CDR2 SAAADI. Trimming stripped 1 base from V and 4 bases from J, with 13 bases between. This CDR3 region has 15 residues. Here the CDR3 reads CASSELTQGRTEAFF. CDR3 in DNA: TGCGCCAGCAGTGAGTTAACACAGGGTCGCACTGAAGCTTTCTTT.

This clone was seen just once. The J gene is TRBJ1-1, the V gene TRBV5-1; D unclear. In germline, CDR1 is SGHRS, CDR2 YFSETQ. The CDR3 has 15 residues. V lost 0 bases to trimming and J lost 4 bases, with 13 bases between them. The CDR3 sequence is CASSLDGGELTEAFF. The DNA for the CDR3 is TGCGCCAGCAGCTTGGATGGCGGGGAGCTCACTGAAGCTTTCTTT.

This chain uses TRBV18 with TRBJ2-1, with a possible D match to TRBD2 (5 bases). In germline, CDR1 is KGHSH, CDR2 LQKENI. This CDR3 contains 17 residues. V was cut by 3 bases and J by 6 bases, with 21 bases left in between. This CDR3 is CASSPTMELESGNEQFF. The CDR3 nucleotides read TGTGCCAGCTCACCCACTATGGAACTAGAGAGTGGCAATGAGCAGTTCTTC.

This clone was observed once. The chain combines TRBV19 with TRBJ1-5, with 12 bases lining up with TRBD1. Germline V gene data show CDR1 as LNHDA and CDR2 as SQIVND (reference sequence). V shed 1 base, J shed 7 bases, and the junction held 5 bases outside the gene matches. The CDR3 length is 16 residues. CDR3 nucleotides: TGTGCCAGTAGTATAGGGGGGACAGGGGGCATCCAGCCCCAGCATTTT. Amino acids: CASSIGGTGGIQPQHF.

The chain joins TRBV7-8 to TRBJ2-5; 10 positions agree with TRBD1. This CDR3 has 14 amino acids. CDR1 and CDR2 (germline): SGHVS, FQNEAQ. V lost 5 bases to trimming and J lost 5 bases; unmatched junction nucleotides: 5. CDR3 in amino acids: CASSRDRGRETQYF. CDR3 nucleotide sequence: TGTGCCAGCAGCCGAGACAGGGGGCGGGAGACCCAGTACTTC.

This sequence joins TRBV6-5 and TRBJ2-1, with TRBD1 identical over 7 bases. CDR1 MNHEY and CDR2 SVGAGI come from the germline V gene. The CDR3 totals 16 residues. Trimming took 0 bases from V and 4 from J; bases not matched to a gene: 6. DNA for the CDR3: TGTGCCAGCAGTTACTCCGGGACAGCCCTATACAATGAGCAGTTCTTC. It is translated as CASSYSGTALYNEQFF.

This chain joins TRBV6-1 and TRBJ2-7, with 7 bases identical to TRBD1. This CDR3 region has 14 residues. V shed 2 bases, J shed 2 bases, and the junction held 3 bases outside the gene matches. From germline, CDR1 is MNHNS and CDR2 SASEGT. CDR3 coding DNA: TGTGCCAGCAGTGAACCGGGACAGACCTACGAGCAGTACTTC. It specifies CASSEPGQTYEQYF.

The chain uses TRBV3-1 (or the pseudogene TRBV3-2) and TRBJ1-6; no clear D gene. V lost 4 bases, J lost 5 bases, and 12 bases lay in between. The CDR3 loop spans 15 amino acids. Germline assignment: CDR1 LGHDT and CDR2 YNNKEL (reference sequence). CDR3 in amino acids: CASSRYTVDNSPLHF. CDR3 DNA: TGTGCCAGCAGCCGATACACAGTTGATAATTCACCCCTCCACTTT.

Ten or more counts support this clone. The CDR3 reads CASSSGQGNTGELFF. The CDR3 DNA is TGTGCCAGCAGCTCGGGACAGGGGAACACCGGGGAGCTGTTTTTT. The V call is TRBV7-2, the J call TRBJ2-2, with TRBD1 matching 9 bases. Germline-derived CDR1 and CDR2 are SGHTA and FQGNSA. The V and J ends lost 4 bases and 1 base, in that order; junction bases with no gene match: 1. This CDR3 spans 15 amino acids. Based on the CDR3 plus reference TRBV7-2 and TRBJ2-2, the full variable domain is GAGVSQSPSNKVTEKGKDVELRCDPISGHTALYWYRQSLGQGLEFLIYFQGNSAPDKSGLPSDRFSAERTGGSVSTLTIQRTQQEDSAVYLCASSSGQGNTGELFFGEGSRLTVL.

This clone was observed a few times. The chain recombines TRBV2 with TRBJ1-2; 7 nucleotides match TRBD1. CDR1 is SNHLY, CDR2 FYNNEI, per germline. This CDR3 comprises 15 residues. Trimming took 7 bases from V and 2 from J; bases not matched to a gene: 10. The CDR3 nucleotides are TGTGCCAGCAAGGAGGGGGCAAACCGGAACTATGGCTACACCTTC. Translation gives CASKEGANRNYGYTF.